Listed below are T cell receptor beta chains from one sample, sequenced in a study of blood T cell repertoires in COVID-19. Using immunoSEQ multiplex PCR, the repertoire was profiled, and TCRdb retains in-frame clones only, with some absent. The sample gives around 200,000 clones, more than 85% of which show up once; over 7% is in the top ten. The sequenced sample consisted of peripheral blood. The receptors originated from a woman of 80 years or more in a cohort sampled during active or convalescent COVID-19. Both conserved end residues are part of each CDR3. Each record gives: J gene, V gene, CDR3 protein.

j_call: TRBJ1-2; v_call: TRBV6-5; cdr3_aa: CASSSRDRGDYGYTF
j_call: TRBJ2-1; v_call: TRBV24-1; cdr3_aa: CATSDLPSRSYNEQFF
j_call: TRBJ2-6; v_call: TRBV7-9; cdr3_aa: CASRKVAGLSGANVLTF
j_call: TRBJ1-2; v_call: TRBV28; cdr3_aa: CASSFSLNYGYTF
j_call: TRBJ2-1; v_call: TRBV9; cdr3_aa: CASSVAPAGYNEQFF
j_call: TRBJ1-2; v_call: TRBV11-2; cdr3_aa: CASSTGDLEGYTF
j_call: TRBJ1-2; v_call: TRBV5-1; cdr3_aa: CASTSSGTGYRGYTF
j_call: TRBJ1-3; v_call: TRBV19; cdr3_aa: CASSGSVFSGNTIYF
j_call: TRBJ1-4; v_call: TRBV19; cdr3_aa: CASSSPAGANEKLFF
j_call: TRBJ2-5; v_call: TRBV11-2; cdr3_aa: CASSLYPGETQYF
j_call: TRBJ1-1; v_call: TRBV19; cdr3_aa: CASSIVGAGTEAFF
j_call: TRBJ1-4; v_call: TRBV11-3; cdr3_aa: CASSFRAAPNEKLFF
j_call: TRBJ1-1; v_call: TRBV12-3/TRBV12-4; cdr3_aa: CASSPGVNTEAFF
j_call: TRBJ2-7; v_call: TRBV6-2/TRBV6-3; cdr3_aa: CASSSRLAGFYEQYF
j_call: TRBJ2-7; v_call: TRBV15; cdr3_aa: CATSRDKGGTYEQYF
j_call: TRBJ1-3; v_call: TRBV28; cdr3_aa: CASSFPQGAGNTIYF
j_call: TRBJ1-5; v_call: TRBV10-3; cdr3_aa: CAISLTDSNQPQHF
j_call: TRBJ1-5; v_call: TRBV19; cdr3_aa: CASRYNAGHQPQHF
j_call: TRBJ2-2; v_call: TRBV7-2; cdr3_aa: CASSHSLAYTGELFF
j_call: TRBJ2-7; v_call: TRBV7-9; cdr3_aa: CASSLELGLASDEQYF
j_call: TRBJ1-1; v_call: TRBV5-6; cdr3_aa: CASSFGPDRGNTEAFF
j_call: TRBJ2-5; v_call: TRBV5-1; cdr3_aa: CASSPSGGQQETQYF
j_call: TRBJ1-2; v_call: TRBV29-1; cdr3_aa: CSGLQGAGYGYTF